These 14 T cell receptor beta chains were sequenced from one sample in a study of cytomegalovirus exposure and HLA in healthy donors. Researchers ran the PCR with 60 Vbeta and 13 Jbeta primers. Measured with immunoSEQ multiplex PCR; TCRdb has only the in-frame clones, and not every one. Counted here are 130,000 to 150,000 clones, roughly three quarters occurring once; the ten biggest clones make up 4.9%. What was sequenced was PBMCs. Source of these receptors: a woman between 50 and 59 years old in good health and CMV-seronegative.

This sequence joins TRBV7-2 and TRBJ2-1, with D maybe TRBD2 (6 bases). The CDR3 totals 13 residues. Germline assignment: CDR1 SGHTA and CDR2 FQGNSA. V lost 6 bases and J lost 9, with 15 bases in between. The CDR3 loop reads CASSSVLGGEQFF. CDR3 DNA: TGTGCCAGCAGTTCCGTTCTCGGGGGTGAGCAGTTCTTC.

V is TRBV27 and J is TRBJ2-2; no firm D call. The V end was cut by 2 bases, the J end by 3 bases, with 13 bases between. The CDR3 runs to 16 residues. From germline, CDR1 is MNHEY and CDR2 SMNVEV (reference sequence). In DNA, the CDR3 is TGTGCCAGCAGTTTAATTAACAGTCCGGACACCGGGGAGCTGTTTTTT. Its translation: CASSLINSPDTGELFF.

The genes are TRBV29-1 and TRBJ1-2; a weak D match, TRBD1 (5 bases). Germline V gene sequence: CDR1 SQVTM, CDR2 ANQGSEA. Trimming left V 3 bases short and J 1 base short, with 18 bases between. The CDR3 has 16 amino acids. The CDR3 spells CSVDQGGTVFNYGYTF. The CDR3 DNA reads TGCAGCGTTGATCAGGGAGGAACCGTCTTTAACTATGGCTACACCTTC. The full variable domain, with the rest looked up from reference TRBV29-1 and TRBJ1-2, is SAVISQKPSRDICQRGTSLTIQCQVDSQVTMMFWYRQQPGQSLTLIATANQGSEATYESGFVIDKFPISRPNLTFSTLTVSNMSPEDSSIYLCSVDQGGTVFNYGYTFGSGTRLTVV.

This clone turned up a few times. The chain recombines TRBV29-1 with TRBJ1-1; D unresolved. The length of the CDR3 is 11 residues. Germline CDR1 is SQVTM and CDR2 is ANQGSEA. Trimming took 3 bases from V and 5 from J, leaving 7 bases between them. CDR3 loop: CSVERVTEAFF. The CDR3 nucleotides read TGCAGCGTTGAGAGGGTAACTGAAGCTTTCTTT.

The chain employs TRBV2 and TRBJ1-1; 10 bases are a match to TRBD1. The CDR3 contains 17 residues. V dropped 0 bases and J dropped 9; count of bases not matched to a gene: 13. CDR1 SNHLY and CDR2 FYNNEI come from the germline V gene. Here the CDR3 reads CASSEARLDRGREKAFF. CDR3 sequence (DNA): TGTGCCAGCAGTGAAGCCAGACTCGACAGGGGGCGCGAAAAAGCTTTCTTT.

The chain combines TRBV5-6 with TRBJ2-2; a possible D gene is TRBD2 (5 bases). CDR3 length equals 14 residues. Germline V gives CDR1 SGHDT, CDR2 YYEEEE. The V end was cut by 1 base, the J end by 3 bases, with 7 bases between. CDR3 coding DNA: TGTGCCAGCAGCTTGATCGGGGACACCGGGGAGCTGTTTTTT. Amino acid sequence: CASSLIGDTGELFF. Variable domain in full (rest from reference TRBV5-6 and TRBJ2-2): DAGVTQSPTHLIKTRGQQVTLRCSPKSGHDTVSWYQQALGQGPQFIFQYYEEEERQRGNFPDRFSGHQFPNYSSELNVNALLLGDSALYLCASSLIGDTGELFFGEGSRLTVL.

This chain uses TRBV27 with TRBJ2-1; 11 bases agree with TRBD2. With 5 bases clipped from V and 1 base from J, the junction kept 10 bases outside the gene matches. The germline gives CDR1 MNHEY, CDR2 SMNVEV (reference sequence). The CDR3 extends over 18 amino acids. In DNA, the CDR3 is TGTGCCAGCAGTAGCGGTAGCGGGGGGGCCAGGTCCTACAATGAGCAGTTCTTC. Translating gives CASSSGSGGARSYNEQFF.

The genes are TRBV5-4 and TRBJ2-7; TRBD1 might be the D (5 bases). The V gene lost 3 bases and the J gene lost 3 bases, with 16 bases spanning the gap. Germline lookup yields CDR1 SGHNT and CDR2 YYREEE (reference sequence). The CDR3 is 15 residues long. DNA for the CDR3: TGTGCCAGCAGCTCGCCGACAGCCGTCGGCTACGAGCAGTACTTC. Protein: CASSSPTAVGYEQYF.

In DNA, the CDR3 is TGTGCCAGCTCAGGACAGATCAATGAAAAACTGTTTTTT. As protein: CASSGQINEKLFF. The V call is TRBV18, the J call TRBJ1-4, with a weak D call TRBD1 (6 bases). Germline V gene sequence: CDR1 KGHSH, CDR2 LQKENI. Trimming pared 5 bases from V and 5 bases from J, leaving 9 bases between. This CDR3 contains 13 residues.

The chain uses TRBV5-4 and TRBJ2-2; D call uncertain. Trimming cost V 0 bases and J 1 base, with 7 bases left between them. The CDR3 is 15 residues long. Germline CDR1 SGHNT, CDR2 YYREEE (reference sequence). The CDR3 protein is CASSLASKNTGELFF. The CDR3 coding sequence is TGTGCCAGCAGCTTGGCCAGTAAGAACACCGGGGAGCTGTTTTTT.

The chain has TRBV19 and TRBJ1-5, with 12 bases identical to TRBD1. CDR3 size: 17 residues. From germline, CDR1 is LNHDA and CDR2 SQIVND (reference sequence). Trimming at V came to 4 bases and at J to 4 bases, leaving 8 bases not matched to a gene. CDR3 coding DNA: TGTGCCAGTAGTACACCGGGACAGGGGGCTAGAAATCAGCCCCAGCATTTT. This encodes CASSTPGQGARNQPQHF.

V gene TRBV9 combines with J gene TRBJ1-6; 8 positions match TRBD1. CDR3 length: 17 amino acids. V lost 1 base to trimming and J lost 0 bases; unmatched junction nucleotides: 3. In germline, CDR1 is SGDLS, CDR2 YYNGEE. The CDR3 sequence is CASSVRDRSSYNSPLHF. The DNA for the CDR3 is TGTGCCAGCAGCGTACGGGACAGGAGCTCCTATAATTCACCCCTCCACTTT. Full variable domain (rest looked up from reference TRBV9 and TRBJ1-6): DSGVTQTPKHLITATGQRVTLRCSPRSGDLSVYWYQQSLDQGLQFLIQYYNGEERAKGNILERFSAQQFPDLHSELNLSSLELGDSALYFCASSVRDRSSYNSPLHFGNGTRLTVT.

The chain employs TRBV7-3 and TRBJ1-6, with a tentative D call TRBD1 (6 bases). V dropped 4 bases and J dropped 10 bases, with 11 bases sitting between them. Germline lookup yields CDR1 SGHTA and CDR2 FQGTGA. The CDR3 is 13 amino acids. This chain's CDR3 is CASSSKGESPLHF. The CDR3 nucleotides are TGTGCCAGCAGCTCAAAGGGGGAATCACCCCTCCACTTT.

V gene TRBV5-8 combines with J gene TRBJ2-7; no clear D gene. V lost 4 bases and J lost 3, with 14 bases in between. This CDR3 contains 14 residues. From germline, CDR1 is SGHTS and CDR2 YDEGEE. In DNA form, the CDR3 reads TGTGCCAGCAGCCCCCTTTTCAGTCTCTACGAGCAGTACTTC. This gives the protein CASSPLFSLYEQYF.